The clone carrying this TCR beta chain was counted only a few times. No antigen is known for it. The CDR3 spans 15 residues. Germline CDR1 and CDR2: SGHRS and YFSETQ. J gave up 2 bases and V 0 bases, and 4 bases lay outside the gene matches. This record comes from a study of T cell repertoires in cytomegalovirus infection. Across the whole study: Epitope selection comprised recently identified HLA-C-restricted CMV epitopes and well-studied HLA-B-restricted CMV epitopes.

One entry per CDR3 protein, called by TCRdb with MiXCR from the reads. The sample consists of roughly 990,000 distinct CDR3 sequences, around 29% of them appearing once. The chain carries TRBV5-1 and TRBJ2-5; 7 bases match TRBD1. This receptor was identified in a human donor in good health (CMV status not recorded). Some clones in this sample may be carry-over from other donors' samples. This specimen consisted of cultured CD8+ T cells from PBMCs, obtained from culture after CMV antigen stimulation. The CDR3 is CASSLEGAEQETQYF. DNA of the CDR3: TGCGCCAGCAGCTTGGAGGGGGCGGAACAAGAGACCCAGTACTTC.